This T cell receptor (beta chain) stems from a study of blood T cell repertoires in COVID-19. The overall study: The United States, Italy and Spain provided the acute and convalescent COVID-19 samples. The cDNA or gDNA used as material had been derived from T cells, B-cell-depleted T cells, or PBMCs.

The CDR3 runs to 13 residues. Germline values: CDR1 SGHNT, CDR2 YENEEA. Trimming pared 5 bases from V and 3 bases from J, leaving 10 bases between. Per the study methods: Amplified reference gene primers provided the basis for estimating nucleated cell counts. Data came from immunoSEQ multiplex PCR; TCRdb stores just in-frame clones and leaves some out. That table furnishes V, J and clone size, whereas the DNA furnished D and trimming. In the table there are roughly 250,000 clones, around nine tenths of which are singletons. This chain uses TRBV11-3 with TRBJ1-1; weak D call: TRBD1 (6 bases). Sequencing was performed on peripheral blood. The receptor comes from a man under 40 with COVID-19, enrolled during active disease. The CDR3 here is CASSQGRDTEAFF. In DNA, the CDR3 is TGTGCCAGCAGCCAGGGGAGGGACACTGAAGCTTTCTTT.